These 21 T cell receptor beta chains share one sample of origin, sequenced in a study of shared clonotypes between healthy human individuals. Measured with immunoSEQ multiplex PCR; TCRdb has only the in-frame clones, and not every one. The table lists hundreds of thousands of clones, around 73% of them singletons. Sequencing was carried out using memory CD4+ T cells sorted from blood. The subset: CD45RA-negative fraction. Source of these receptors: a woman aged 25-40 years in good health.

This clone is a singleton in its sample. V and J are TRBV14 and TRBJ2-1, with 12 bases fitting TRBD2. The CDR3 runs to 16 residues. Per the germline V gene, CDR1 is SGHDN and CDR2 is FVKESK. With V trimmed by 0 bases and J by 9 bases, 6 bases remained unmatched. The CDR3 nucleotides read TGTGCCAGCAGCCAAGAGCCTAGCGGGAGGGCCTTTGAGCAGTTCTTC. Translating it yields CASSQEPSGRAFEQFF.

The V and J genes are TRBV7-2 and TRBJ2-6; D may be TRBD1 (6 bases). V was cut by 5 bases and J by 2 bases, with 16 bases left in between. The germline CDR1 and CDR2 sequences are SGHTA and FQGNSA. CDR3 length equals 17 residues. The CDR3 coding sequence is TGTGCCAGCAGCCAGGACAGTAACCCACCTGGGGCCAACGTCCTGACTTTC. Protein: CASSQDSNPPGANVLTF.

The gene calls are TRBV7-2 and TRBJ2-1; 8 positions agree with TRBD2. There are 16 residues in the CDR3. Trimming at V came to 5 bases and at J to 10 bases, leaving 16 bases not matched to a gene. Looked up from germline, CDR1 is SGHTA and CDR2 is FQGNSA. CDR3 in DNA: TGTGCCAGCAGCCATCCCTTGTGGCGGGGGGCGGAAGAGCAGTTCTTC. It codes for CASSHPLWRGAEEQFF.

This clone was seen repeatedly, ten times or more. The chain recombines TRBV5-4 with TRBJ1-1; D possibly corresponds to TRBD1 (6 bases). CDR1 and CDR2 (germline): SGHNT, YYREEE (reference sequence). There are 14 residues in the CDR3. V lost 3 bases and J 3 bases, leaving 12 bases between the germline ends. CDR3: CASSWWGADTEAFF. The CDR3 DNA sequence: TGTGCCAGCAGCTGGTGGGGGGCGGACACTGAAGCTTTCTTT. Full variable domain (remainder filled in from reference TRBV5-4 and TRBJ1-1): ETGVTQSPTHLIKTRGQQVTLRCSSQSGHNTVSWYQQALGQGPQFIFQYYREEENGRGNFPPRFSGLQFPNYSSELNVNALELDDSALYLCASSWWGADTEAFFGQGTRLTVV.

This clone was seen only a few times. The V call is TRBV25-1, the J call TRBJ2-4; D unresolved. Germline CDR1 is MGHDK and CDR2 is SYGVNS. CDR3 length equals 12 residues. The germline V and J ends were trimmed by 7 bases and 6 bases, with 10 bases remaining between them. CDR3 DNA: TGTGCCAGCACTGGTTTCCCAAACATTCAGTACTTC. Its protein is CASTGFPNIQYF. Full variable domain (outside the CDR3, taken from reference TRBV25-1 and TRBJ2-4): EADIYQTPRYLVIGTGKKITLECSQTMGHDKMYWYQQDPGMELHLIHYSYGVNSTEKGDLSSESTVSRIRTEHFPLTLESARPSHTSQYLCASTGFPNIQYFGAGTRLSVL.

The CDR3 reads CASSFGTATDTQYF. In nucleotides, the CDR3 is TGTGCCAGCAGCTTCGGGACAGCCACAGATACGCAGTATTTT. V is TRBV5-4 and J is TRBJ2-3; 7 nucleotides align to TRBD1. The V gene's germline CDR1 is SGHNT and CDR2 YYREEE (reference sequence). J gave up 2 bases and V 2 bases, and 2 bases lay outside the gene matches. This CDR3 region has 14 residues.

The gene calls are TRBV7-2 and TRBJ2-2; no firm D call. Per germline, CDR1 SGHTA and CDR2 FQGNSA. Trimming pared 3 bases from V and 6 bases from J, leaving 5 bases between. The CDR3 loop spans 12 amino acids. For the CDR3, the DNA is TGTGCCAGCAGCTTGACCGCCGGGGAGCTGTTTTTT. Translating gives CASSLTAGELFF. The entire variable domain, with the rest obtained from reference TRBV7-2 and TRBJ2-2, is as follows: GAGVSQSPSNKVTEKGKDVELRCDPISGHTALYWYRQSLGQGLEFLIYFQGNSAPDKSGLPSDRFSAERTGGSVSTLTIQRTQQEDSAVYLCASSLTAGELFFGEGSRLTVL.

This clone turned up a few times. The gene calls are TRBV10-3 and TRBJ2-7; D remains unclear. V was pared by 6 bases and J by 8 bases, with 20 bases between. This CDR3 is built from 14 residues. Germline V gene data show CDR1 as ENHRY and CDR2 as SYGVKD. CDR3 residues: CAISDLDSGSKQYF. As DNA, the CDR3 is TGTGCCATCAGCGATTTGGATTCGGGCTCCAAGCAGTACTTC.

CDR3 sequence reads: CASSQSVGETQYF. The CDR3 DNA reads TGTGCCAGCAGCCAAAGTGTTGGAGAGACCCAGTACTTC. The chain employs TRBV16 and TRBJ2-5; D remains ambiguous. This CDR3 contains 13 residues. CDR1 is KGHSY, CDR2 FQNENV, per germline. Trimming removed 2 bases at V and 4 bases at J, with 8 bases between.

The count of this clone is one. The J gene is TRBJ1-4, the V gene TRBV15; no reliable D call. CDR1 and CDR2 (germline): LNHNV, YYDKDF (reference sequence). V lost 6 bases to trimming and J lost 0 bases, with 11 bases between them. CDR3 size: 15 residues. CDR3 sequence: CATSGADATNEKLFF. In DNA form, the CDR3 reads TGTGCCACCAGTGGAGCCGACGCAACTAATGAAAAACTGTTTTTT.

This clone has only a few counts. The V and J genes are TRBV10-3 and TRBJ2-7, with a possible D match to TRBD1 (6 bases). The CDR3 covers 14 residues. V was clipped by 5 bases and J by 7 bases, with 18 bases between them. Germline-derived CDR1 and CDR2 are ENHRY and SYGVKD. Here the CDR3 DNA reads TGTGCCATCAGTCCGCAGGGGCAGGGGAGAGAGCAGTACTTC. Residues: CAISPQGQGREQYF.

This chain uses TRBV5-1 with TRBJ2-3; TRBD1 aligns across 7 bases. Per germline, CDR1 SGHRS and CDR2 YFSETQ. The CDR3 is 14 residues long. V shed 2 bases, J shed 2 bases, and the junction held 2 bases outside the gene matches. In nucleotides, the CDR3 is TGCGCCAGCAGCTTCGGACAGGACACAGATACGCAGTATTTT. The encoded protein is CASSFGQDTDTQYF.

There are a few counts of this clone. The chain joins TRBV19 to TRBJ2-7, with 9 bases identical to TRBD1. Germline V gives CDR1 LNHDA, CDR2 SQIVND (reference sequence). The CDR3 runs 14 residues. Trimming removed 6 bases from V and 4 bases from J; junction bases left unmatched: 7. For the CDR3, the DNA is TGTGCCAGTAGCCGGGACAGGGTAAGATACGAGCAGTACTTC. This encodes CASSRDRVRYEQYF.

Details on this clone: This same CDR3 is encoded by further DNA sequences in the sample. The chain is built from TRBV5-1 and TRBJ2-7; D not certain. The CDR3 spans 14 residues. V shed 1 base and J shed 2 bases, with 10 bases lying between them. Germline CDR1 reads SGHRS; CDR2 reads YFSETQ. CDR3 sequence (DNA): TGCGCCAGCAGCTTGCAAGGTGGTCCCTACGAGCAGTACTTC. It yields the protein CASSLQGGPYEQYF. The full variable domain, rest sourced from reference TRBV5-1 and TRBJ2-7, is KAGVTQTPRYLIKTRGQQVTLSCSPISGHRSVSWYQQTPGQGLQFLFEYFSETQRNKGNFPGRFSGRQFSNSRSEMNVSTLELGDSALYLCASSLQGGPYEQYFGPGTRLTVT.

The rearrangement joins TRBV6-5 to TRBJ2-1; 8 bases align to TRBD2. V trimming: 6 bases; J trimming: 3 bases; junction bases outside the gene matches: 7. Germline values: CDR1 MNHEY, CDR2 SVGAGI. CDR3 length: 15 residues. The CDR3: CASSLSGSHYNEQFF. The CDR3 nucleotides read TGTGCCAGCAGCCTCAGCGGGAGCCACTACAATGAGCAGTTCTTC.

The chain combines TRBV13 with TRBJ2-7; D unclear. The CDR3 loop spans 14 amino acids. The V and J ends lost 2 bases and 5 bases respectively, with 13 bases between them. Germline V gene data show CDR1 as PRHDT and CDR2 as FYEKMQ (reference sequence). The CDR3 is CASSLRTRSNEQYF. CDR3 DNA sequence: TGTGCCAGCAGCTTAAGGACCCGTAGTAACGAGCAGTACTTC.

The chain carries TRBV5-3 and TRBJ2-5; 12 positions match TRBD2. TRBV5-3 is annotated as an ORF whose role is uncertain. The CDR3 is 15 residues long. The trim removed 0 bases at V and 7 bases at J, leaving 4 bases unmatched. The CDR3 sequence: CARSLAPSGGVTQYF. The CDR3 nucleotides read TGTGCCAGAAGCTTGGCCCCTAGCGGGGGGGTGACCCAGTACTTC.

This chain joins TRBV11-3 and TRBJ2-5; D is perhaps TRBD2 (5 bases). The V gene lost 3 bases and the J gene lost 5 bases, with 7 bases spanning the gap. The CDR3 spans 12 residues. Germline CDR1 is SGHNT and CDR2 is YENEEA. CDR3 sequence (DNA): TGTGCCAGCAGCTTGGGAGAGGAGACCCAGTACTTC. This sequence encodes CASSLGEETQYF.

This rearrangement joins TRBV10-3 to TRBJ2-3, with 11 bases aligning to TRBD1. Germline values: CDR1 ENHRY, CDR2 SYGVKD. V dropped 4 bases and J dropped 6; count of bases not matched to a gene: 3. CDR3 length: 14 amino acids. CDR3 loop: CAISVGQGADTQYF. The CDR3 DNA is TGTGCCATCAGTGTTGGACAGGGGGCCGATACGCAGTATTTT.

This clone was seen a few times. V and J are TRBV2 and TRBJ1-1; a weak D match, TRBD1 (6 bases). Germline V gives CDR1 SNHLY, CDR2 FYNNEI. The CDR3 is 15 residues long. V was pared by 5 bases and J by 5 bases, with 18 bases between. DNA for the CDR3: TGTGCCAGCAGTCCCACGTCGGGGGCCTGGACTGAAGCTTTCTTT. It codes for CASSPTSGAWTEAFF.

The chain recombines TRBV28 with TRBJ1-2; perhaps TRBD1 as D (5 bases). In germline, CDR1 is MDHEN, CDR2 SYDVKM. V was clipped by 7 bases and J by 5 bases, with 17 bases between them. The CDR3 consists of 14 residues. For the CDR3, the DNA is TGTGCCAGCACTCCGACAGCTATAGGTTATGGCTACACCTTC. Protein: CASTPTAIGYGYTF.